This TCR beta chain was captured in a study of blood T cell repertoires in COVID-19. V lost 1 base and J lost 12; bases outside the gene matches: 8. Germline CDR1 is LGHDT and CDR2 is YNNKEL (reference sequence). The CDR3 loop spans 15 amino acids. In its sample, this clone was seen once. Sequencing was performed with immunoSEQ multiplex PCR; in TCRdb, only in-frame clones are kept and a portion is missing. The sample holds approximately 270,000 clones; around 85% are singletons and the top ten take around 1.8%. Clinical histories supplied by participants themselves formed the basis of cohort assignment.

Sequenced: PBMCs or T cells enriched from blood (not recorded which). This receptor was identified in a woman aged 45-65 years who had recovered from COVID-19. V is TRBV3-1 (or the pseudogene TRBV3-2) and J is TRBJ2-1; 11 nucleotides align to TRBD2. CDR3 sequence reads: CASSQVTSGRRWQFF. CDR3 sequence (DNA): TGTGCCAGCAGCCAAGTTACTAGCGGGAGAAGGTGGCAGTTCTTC.